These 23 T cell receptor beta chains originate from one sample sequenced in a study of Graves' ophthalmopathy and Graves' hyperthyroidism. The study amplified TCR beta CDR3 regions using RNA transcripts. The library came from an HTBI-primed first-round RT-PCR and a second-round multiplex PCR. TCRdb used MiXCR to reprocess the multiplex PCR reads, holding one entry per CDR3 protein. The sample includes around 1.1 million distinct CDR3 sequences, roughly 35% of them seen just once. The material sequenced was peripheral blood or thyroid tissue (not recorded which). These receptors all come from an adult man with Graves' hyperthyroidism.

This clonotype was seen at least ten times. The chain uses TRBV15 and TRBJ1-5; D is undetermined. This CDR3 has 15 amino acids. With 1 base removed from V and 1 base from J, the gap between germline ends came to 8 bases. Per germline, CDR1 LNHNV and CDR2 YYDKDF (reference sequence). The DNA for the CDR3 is TGTGCCACCAGCAGAGGGGATTCGAGCAATCAGCCCCAGCATTTT. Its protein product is CATSRGDSSNQPQHF.

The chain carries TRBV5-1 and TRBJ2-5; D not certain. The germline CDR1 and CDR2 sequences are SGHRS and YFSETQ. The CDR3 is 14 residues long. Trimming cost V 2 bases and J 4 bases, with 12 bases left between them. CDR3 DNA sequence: TGCGCCAGCAGCTTCGGGTCCCTCTCAGAGACCCAGTACTTC. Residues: CASSFGSLSETQYF.

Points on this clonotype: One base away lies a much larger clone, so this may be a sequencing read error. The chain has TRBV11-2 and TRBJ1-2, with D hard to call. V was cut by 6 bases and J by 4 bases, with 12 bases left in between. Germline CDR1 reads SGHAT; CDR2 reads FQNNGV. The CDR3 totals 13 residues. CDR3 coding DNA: TGTGCCAGCAGTGTAAACGGATTCTATGGCTACACCTTC. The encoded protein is CASSVNGFYGYTF.

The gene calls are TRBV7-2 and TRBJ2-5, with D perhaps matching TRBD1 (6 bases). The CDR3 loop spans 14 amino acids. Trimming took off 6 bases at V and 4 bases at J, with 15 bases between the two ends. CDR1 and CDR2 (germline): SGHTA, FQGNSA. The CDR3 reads CASSLQGQGETQYF. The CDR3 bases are TGTGCCAGCAGTCTGCAGGGACAAGGAGAGACCCAGTACTTC. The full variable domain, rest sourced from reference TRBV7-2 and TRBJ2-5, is GAGVSQSPSNKVTEKGKDVELRCDPISGHTALYWYRQSLGQGLEFLIYFQGNSAPDKSGLPSDRFSAERTGGSVSTLTIQRTQQEDSAVYLCASSLQGQGETQYFGPGTRLLVL.

DNA of the CDR3: TGTGCCAGCAGCCAGGGGGACAGGGACAATTCACCCCTCCACTTT. Translation gives CASSQGDRDNSPLHF. J is TRBJ1-6 and V is TRBV7-9; 9 nucleotides agree with TRBD1. The CDR3 contains 15 residues. CDR1 is SEHNR and CDR2 is FQNEAQ in the germline V gene (reference sequence). Trimming at V came to 5 bases and at J to 7 bases, leaving 6 bases not matched to a gene.

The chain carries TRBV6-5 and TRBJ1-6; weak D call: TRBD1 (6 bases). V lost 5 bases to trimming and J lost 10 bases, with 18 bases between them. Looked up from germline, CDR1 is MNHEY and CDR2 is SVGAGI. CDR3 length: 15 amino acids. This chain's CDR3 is CASSRGVGGYSPLHF. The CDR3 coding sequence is TGTGCCAGCAGTAGGGGGGTAGGGGGATACTCACCCCTCCACTTT.

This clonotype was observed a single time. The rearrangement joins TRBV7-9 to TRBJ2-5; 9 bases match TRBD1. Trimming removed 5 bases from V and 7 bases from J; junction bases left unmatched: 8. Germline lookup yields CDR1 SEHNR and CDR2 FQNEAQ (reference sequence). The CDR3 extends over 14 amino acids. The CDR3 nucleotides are TGTGCCAGCAGCCCCCCGGGACAGGGTGTGACCCAGTACTTC. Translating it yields CASSPPGQGVTQYF.

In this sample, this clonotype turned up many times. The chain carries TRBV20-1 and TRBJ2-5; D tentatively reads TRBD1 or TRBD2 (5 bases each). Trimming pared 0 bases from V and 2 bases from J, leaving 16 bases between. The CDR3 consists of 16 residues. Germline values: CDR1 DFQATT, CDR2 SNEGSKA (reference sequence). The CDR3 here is CSARDLQGALQETQYF. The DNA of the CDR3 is TGCAGTGCTAGAGATCTTCAGGGAGCACTACAAGAGACCCAGTACTTC.

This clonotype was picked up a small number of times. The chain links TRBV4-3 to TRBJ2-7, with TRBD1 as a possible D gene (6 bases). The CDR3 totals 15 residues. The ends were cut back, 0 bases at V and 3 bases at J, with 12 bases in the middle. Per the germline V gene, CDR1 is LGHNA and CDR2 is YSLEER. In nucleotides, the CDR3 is TGCGCCAGCAGCCAAGATCCTGGCAGGGGCTACGAGCAGTACTTC. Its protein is CASSQDPGRGYEQYF.

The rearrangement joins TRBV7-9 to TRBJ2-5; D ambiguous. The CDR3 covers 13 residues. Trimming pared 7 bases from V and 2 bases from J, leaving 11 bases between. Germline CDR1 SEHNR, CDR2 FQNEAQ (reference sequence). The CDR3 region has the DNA TGTGCCAGCACCTCTCCGGAGCAAGAGACCCAGTACTTC. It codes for CASTSPEQETQYF.

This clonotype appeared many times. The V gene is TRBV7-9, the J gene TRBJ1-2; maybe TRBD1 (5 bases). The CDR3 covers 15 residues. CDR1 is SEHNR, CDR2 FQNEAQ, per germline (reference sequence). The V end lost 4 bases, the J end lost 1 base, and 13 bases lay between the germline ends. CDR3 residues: CASSSSSQGNYGYTF. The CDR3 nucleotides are TGTGCCAGCAGCTCATCAAGCCAGGGTAACTATGGCTACACCTTC.

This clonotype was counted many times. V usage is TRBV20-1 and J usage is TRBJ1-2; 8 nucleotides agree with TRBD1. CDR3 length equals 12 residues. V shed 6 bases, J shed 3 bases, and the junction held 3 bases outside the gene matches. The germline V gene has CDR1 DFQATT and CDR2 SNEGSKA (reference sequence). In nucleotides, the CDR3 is TGCAGTGCCCCGGACAGGGACTATGGCTACACCTTC. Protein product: CSAPDRDYGYTF.

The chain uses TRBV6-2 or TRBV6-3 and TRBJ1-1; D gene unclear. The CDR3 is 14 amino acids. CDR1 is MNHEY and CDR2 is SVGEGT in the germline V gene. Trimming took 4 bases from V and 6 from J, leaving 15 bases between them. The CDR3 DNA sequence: TGTGCCAGCAGTTTGAATAGGGTTTCGGCTGAAGCTTTCTTT. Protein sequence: CASSLNRVSAEAFF.

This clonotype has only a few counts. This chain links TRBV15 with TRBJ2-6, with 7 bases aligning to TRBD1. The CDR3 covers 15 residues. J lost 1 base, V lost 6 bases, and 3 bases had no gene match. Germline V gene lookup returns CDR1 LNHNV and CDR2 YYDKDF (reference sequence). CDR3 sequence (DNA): TGTGCCACCAGAACAGGGGAGTCTGGGGCCAACGTCCTGACTTTC. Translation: CATRTGESGANVLTF. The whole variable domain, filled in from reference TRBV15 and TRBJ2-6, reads DAMVIQNPRYQVTQFGKPVTLSCSQTLNHNVMYWYQQKSSQAPKLLFHYYDKDFNNEADTPDNFQSRRPNTSFCFLDIRSPGLGDTAMYLCATRTGESGANVLTFGAGSRLTVL.

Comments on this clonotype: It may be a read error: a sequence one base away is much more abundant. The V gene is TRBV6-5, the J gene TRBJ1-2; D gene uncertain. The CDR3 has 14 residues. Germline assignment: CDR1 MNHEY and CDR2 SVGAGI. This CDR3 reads CDSSYAPGPDGYTF. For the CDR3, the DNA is TGTGACAGCAGTTACGCCCCCGGACCAGATGGCTACACCTTC.

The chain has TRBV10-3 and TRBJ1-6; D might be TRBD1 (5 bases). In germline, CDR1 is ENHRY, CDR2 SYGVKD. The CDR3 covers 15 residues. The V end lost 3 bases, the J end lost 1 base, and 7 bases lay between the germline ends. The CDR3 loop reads CAISDGGSYNSPLHF. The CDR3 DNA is TGTGCCATCAGTGACGGGGGGTCCTATAATTCACCCCTCCACTTT.

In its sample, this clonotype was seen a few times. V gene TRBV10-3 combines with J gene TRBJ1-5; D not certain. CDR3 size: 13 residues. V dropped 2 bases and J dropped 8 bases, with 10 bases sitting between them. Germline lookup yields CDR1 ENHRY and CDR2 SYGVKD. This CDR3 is CAISEASEEPQHF. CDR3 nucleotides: TGTGCCATCAGTGAGGCCTCCGAGGAGCCCCAGCATTTT.

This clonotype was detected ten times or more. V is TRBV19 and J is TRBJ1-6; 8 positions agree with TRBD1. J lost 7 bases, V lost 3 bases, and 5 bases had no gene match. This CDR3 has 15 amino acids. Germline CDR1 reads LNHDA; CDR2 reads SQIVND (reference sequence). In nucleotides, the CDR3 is TGTGCCAGTAGTATCTCCAGGACAGGGAATTCACCCCTCCACTTT. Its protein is CASSISRTGNSPLHF.

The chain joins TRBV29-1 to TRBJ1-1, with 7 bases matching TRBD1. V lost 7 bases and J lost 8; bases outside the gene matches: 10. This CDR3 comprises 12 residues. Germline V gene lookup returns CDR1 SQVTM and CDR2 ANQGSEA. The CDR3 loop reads CSAERGQMEAFF. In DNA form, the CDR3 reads TGCAGCGCCGAGCGGGGACAGATGGAAGCTTTCTTT.

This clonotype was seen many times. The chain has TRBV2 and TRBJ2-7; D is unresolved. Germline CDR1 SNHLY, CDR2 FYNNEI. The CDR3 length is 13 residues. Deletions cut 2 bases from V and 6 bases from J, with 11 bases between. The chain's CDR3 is CASSERRSPEQYF. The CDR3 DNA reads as TGTGCCAGCAGTGAAAGGCGGTCCCCCGAGCAGTACTTC.

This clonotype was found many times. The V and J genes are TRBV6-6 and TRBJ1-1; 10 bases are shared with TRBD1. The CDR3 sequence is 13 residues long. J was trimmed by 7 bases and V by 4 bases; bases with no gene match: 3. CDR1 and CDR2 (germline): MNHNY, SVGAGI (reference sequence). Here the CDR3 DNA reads TGTGCCAGCAGTTGGACAGGGGGAGGTGAAGCTTTCTTT. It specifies CASSWTGGGEAFF.

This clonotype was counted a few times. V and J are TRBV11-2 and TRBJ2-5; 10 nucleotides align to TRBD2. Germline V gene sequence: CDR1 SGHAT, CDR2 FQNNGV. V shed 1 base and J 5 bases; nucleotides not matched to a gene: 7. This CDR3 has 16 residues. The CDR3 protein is CASSLGVSGGMETQYF. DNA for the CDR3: TGTGCCAGCAGCTTAGGGGTTAGCGGGGGGATGGAGACCCAGTACTTC.

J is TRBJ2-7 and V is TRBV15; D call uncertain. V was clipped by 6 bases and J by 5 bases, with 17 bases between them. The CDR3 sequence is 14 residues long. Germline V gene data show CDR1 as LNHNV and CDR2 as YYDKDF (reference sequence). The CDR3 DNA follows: TGTGCCACCAGTAGGCCCACAGTATTCCACGAGCAGTACTTC. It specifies CATSRPTVFHEQYF.